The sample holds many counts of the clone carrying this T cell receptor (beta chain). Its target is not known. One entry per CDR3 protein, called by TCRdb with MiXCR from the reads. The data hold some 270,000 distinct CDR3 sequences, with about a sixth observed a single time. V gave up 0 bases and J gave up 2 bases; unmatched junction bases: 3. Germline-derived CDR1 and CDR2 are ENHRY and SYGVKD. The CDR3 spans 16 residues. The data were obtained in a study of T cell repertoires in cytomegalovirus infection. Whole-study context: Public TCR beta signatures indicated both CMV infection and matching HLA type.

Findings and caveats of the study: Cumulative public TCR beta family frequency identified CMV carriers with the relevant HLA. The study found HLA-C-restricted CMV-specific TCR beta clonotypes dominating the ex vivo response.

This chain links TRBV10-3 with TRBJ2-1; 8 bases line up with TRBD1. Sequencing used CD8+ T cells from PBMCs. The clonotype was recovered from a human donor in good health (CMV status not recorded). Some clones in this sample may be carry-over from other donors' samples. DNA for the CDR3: TGTGCCATCAGTGAGTCTATGGGACAGGCCTACAATGAGCAGTTCTTC. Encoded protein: CAISESMGQAYNEQFF.